This T cell receptor (beta chain) was identified in a study of CD8+ T cells in alopecia areata. On the study more broadly: Tofacitinib administration to treated patients was oral, at 5 to 10 mg twice daily. It was 6 to 18 months of tofacitinib, and then there were 6 months off drug.

cDNA serving as the sequencing template came from extracted, reverse transcribed RNA. Libraries were prepared by immunoSEQ multiplex PCR; TCRdb keeps only in-frame clonotypes and omits some of them. The sample contains some 190,000 clones, more than 60% of which appear only once. The CDR3 spans 14 residues. Germline CDR1 and CDR2: SGHTA and FQGNSA. General study results and limits: Numerous expanded lesional clones remained in scalp and blood during tofacitinib. Whereas mice showed it more clearly, TCR sharing across patients was murkier, possibly because of HLA.

A note on this clone: Its antigen is undetermined. One end of the junction does not line up with germline, which may come from a read error.

The sample's treatment: oral pan-JAK inhibitor, 5-10 mg twice daily. The sample consisted of CD4+ T cells sorted from blood, taken between weeks 44 and 45, from a patient treated with tofacitinib. This sequence originates from a human donor with alopecia areata. The chain carries TRBV7-2 and TRBJ1-5; 7 bases are a match to TRBD1. This CDR3 is CASSFKGGNQPQHF. CDR3 nucleotides: TGTGCCAGCAGCTTCAAAGGGGGCAACCAGCCCCAGCATTTT.